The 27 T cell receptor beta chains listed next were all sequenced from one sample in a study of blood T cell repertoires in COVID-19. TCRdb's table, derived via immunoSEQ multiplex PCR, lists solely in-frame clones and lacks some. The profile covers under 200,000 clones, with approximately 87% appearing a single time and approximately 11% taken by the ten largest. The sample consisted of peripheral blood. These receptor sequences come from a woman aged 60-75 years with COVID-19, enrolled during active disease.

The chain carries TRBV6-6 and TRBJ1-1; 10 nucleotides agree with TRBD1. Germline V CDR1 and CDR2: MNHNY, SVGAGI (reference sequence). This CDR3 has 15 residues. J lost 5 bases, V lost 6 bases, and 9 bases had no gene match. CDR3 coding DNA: TGTGCCAGCAGCAATTACGACAGGGGGCCAACTGAAGCTTTCTTT. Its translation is CASSNYDRGPTEAFF.

The CDR3 DNA reads as TGCAGTGCTGGCTCAGGGTATGGCTACACCTTC. Its protein is CSAGSGYGYTF. This chain uses TRBV20-1 with TRBJ1-2, with D perhaps TRBD1 (5 bases). The V gene lost 5 bases and the J gene lost 5 bases, with 9 bases spanning the gap. The CDR3 loop spans 11 amino acids. In germline, CDR1 is DFQATT, CDR2 SNEGSKA (reference sequence).

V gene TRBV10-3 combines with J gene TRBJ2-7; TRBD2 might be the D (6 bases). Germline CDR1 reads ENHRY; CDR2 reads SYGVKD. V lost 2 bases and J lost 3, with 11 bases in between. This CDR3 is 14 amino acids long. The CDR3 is CAISEGQDYYEQYF. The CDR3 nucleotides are TGTGCCATCAGTGAGGGCCAGGACTACTACGAGCAGTACTTC.

CDR3 protein: CAWIRGRTDYGYTF. The CDR3 coding sequence is TGTGCCTGGATAAGGGGCCGAACAGACTATGGCTACACCTTC. The chain carries TRBV30 and TRBJ1-2; tentatively, D is TRBD1 (5 bases). The germline V and J ends were trimmed by 4 bases and 3 bases, with 15 bases remaining between them. Germline V gene lookup returns CDR1 GTSNPN and CDR2 SVGIG (reference sequence). This CDR3 has 14 residues.

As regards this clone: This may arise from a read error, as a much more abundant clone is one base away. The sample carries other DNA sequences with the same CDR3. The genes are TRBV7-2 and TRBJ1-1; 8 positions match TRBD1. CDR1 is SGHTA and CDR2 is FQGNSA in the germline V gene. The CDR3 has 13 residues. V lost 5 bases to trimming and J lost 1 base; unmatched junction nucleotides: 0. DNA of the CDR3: TGTGCCAGCAGCGGACAGGGGAACACTGAAGCTTTCTTT. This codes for CASSGQGNTEAFF.

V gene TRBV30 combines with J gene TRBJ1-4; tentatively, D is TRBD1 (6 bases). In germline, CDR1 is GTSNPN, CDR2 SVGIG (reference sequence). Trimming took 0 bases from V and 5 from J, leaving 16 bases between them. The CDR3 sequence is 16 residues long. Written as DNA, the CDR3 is TGTGCCTGGAGTGTATCTCTCGACAGGATAAATGAAAAACTGTTTTTT. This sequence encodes CAWSVSLDRINEKLFF.

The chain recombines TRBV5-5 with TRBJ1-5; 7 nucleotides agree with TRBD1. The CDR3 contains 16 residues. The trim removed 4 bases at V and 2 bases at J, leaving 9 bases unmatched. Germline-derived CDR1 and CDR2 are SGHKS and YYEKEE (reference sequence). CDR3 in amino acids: CASSPGTVFRNQPQHF. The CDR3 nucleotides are TGTGCCAGCAGCCCCGGGACAGTATTTCGCAATCAGCCCCAGCATTTT. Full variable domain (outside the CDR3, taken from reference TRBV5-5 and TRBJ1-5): DAGVTQSPTHLIKTRGQQVTLRCSPISGHKSVSWYQQVLGQGPQFIFQYYEKEERGRGNFPDRFSARQFPNYSSELNVNALLLGDSALYLCASSPGTVFRNQPQHFGDGTRLSIL.

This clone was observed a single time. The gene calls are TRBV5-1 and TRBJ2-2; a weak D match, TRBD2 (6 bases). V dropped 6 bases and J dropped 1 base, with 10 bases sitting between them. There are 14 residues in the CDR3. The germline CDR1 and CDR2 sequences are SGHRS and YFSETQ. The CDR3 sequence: CASTPGGNTGELFF. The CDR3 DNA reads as TGCGCCAGCACCCCCGGGGGGAACACCGGGGAGCTGTTTTTT. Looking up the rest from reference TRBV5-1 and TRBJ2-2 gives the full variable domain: KAGVTQTPRYLIKTRGQQVTLSCSPISGHRSVSWYQQTPGQGLQFLFEYFSETQRNKGNFPGRFSGRQFSNSRSEMNVSTLELGDSALYLCASTPGGNTGELFFGEGSRLTVL.

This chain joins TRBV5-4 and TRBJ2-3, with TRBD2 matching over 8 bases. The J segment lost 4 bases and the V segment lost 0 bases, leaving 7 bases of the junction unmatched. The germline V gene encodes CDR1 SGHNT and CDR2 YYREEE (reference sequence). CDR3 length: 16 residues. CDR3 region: CASSLGGGQLADTQYF. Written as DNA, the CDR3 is TGTGCCAGCAGCTTGGGCGGGGGGCAGTTGGCAGATACGCAGTATTTT.

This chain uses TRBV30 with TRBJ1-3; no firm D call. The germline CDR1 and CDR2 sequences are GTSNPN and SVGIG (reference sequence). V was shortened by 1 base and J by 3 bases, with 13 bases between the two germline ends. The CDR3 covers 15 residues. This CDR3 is CAWSGGVGFGNTIYF. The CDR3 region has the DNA TGTGCCTGGAGTGGCGGGGTGGGGTTTGGAAACACCATATATTTT.

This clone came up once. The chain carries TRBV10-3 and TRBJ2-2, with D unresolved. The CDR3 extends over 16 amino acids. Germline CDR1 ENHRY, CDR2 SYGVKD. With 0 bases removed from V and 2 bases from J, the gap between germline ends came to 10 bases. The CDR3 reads CAISESTTTNTGELFF. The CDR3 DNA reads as TGTGCCATCAGTGAGTCGACGACAACTAACACCGGGGAGCTGTTTTTT.

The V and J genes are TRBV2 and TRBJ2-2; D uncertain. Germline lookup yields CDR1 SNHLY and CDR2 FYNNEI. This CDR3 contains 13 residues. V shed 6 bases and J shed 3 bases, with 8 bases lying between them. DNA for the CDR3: TGTGCCAGCAGGTCCGTCGACACCGGGGAGCTGTTTTTT. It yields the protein CASRSVDTGELFF.

The CDR3 region has the DNA TGTGCCAGCTCCCCAGGGAGACAGGGGGGCGGCACTGAAGCTTTCTTT. Amino acid sequence: CASSPGRQGGGTEAFF. V usage is TRBV18 and J usage is TRBJ1-1, with 9 bases fitting TRBD1. Germline V gene lookup returns CDR1 KGHSH and CDR2 LQKENI. The V segment lost 6 bases and the J segment 4 bases; nucleotides outside the gene matches: 12. The CDR3 length is 16 residues.

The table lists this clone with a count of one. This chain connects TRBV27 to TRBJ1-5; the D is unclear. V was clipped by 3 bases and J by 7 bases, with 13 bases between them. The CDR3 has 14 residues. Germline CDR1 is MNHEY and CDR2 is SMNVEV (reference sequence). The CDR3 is CASSFVAEIQPQHF. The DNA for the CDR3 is TGTGCCAGCAGTTTTGTGGCAGAAATACAGCCCCAGCATTTT.

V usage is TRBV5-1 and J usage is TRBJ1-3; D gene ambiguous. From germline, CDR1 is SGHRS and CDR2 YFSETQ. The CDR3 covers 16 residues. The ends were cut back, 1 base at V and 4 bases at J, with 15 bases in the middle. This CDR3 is CASSLNLQSGGNTIYF. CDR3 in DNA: TGCGCCAGCAGCTTGAATTTACAGTCGGGGGGAAACACCATATATTTT.

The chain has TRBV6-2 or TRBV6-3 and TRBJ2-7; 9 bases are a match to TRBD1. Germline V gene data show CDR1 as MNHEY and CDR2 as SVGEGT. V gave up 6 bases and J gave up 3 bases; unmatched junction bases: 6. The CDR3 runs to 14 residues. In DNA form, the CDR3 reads TGTGCCAGCAGCATAGGGACAGGGAGCTACGAGCAGTACTTC. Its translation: CASSIGTGSYEQYF.

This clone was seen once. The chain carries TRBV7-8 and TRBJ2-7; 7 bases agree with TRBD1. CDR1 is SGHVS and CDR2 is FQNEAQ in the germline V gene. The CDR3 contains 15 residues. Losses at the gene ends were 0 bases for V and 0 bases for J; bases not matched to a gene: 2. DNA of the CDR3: TGTGCCAGCAGCTTAGCGACAGGGAGCTCCTACGAGCAGTACTTC. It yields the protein CASSLATGSSYEQYF.

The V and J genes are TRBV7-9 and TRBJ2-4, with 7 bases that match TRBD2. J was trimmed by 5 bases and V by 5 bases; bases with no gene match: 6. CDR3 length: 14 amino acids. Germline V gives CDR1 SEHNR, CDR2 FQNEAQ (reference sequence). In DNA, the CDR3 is TGTGCCAGCAGCCCAACCGGGAGGCAAAACATTCAGTACTTC. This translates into CASSPTGRQNIQYF.

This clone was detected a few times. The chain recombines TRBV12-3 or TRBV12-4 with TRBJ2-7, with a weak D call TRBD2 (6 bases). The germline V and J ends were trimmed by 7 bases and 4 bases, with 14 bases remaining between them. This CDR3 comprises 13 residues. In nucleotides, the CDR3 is TGTGCCAGCACCCCAAGCGGGTTTTACGAGCAGTACTTC. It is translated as CASTPSGFYEQYF.

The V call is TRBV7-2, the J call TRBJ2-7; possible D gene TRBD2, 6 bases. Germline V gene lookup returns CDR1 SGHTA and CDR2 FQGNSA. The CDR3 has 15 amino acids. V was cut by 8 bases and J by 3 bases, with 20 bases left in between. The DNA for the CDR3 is TGTGCCAGCTCTCTTGGGGTCGGGAGTAACTACGAGCAGTACTTC. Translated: CASSLGVGSNYEQYF.

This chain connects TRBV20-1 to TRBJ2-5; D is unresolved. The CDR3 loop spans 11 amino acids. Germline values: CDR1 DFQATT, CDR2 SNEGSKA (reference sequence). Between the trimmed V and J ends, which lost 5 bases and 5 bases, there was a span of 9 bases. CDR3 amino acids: CSAAQVETQYF. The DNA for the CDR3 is TGCAGTGCTGCGCAGGTGGAGACCCAGTACTTC.

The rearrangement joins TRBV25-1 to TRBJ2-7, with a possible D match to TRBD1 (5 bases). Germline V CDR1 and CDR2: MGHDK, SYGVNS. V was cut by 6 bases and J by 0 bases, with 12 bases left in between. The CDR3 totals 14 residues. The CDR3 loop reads CASRETAASYEQYF. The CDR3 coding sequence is TGTGCCAGCAGGGAGACAGCCGCCTCCTACGAGCAGTACTTC.

Written as DNA, the CDR3 is TGTGCCAGCTCCCCCAGCGGGGGGGCGCGTTTAGAGCAGTACTTC. It specifies CASSPSGGARLEQYF. This chain connects TRBV7-2 to TRBJ2-7; 10 nucleotides match TRBD2. Germline CDR1 SGHTA, CDR2 FQGNSA. The CDR3 length is 15 residues. The J segment lost 7 bases and the V segment lost 8 bases, leaving 14 bases of the junction unmatched. Variable domain in full (rest from reference TRBV7-2 and TRBJ2-7): GAGVSQSPSNKVTEKGKDVELRCDPISGHTALYWYRQSLGQGLEFLIYFQGNSAPDKSGLPSDRFSAERTGGSVSTLTIQRTQQEDSAVYLCASSPSGGARLEQYFGPGTRLTVT.

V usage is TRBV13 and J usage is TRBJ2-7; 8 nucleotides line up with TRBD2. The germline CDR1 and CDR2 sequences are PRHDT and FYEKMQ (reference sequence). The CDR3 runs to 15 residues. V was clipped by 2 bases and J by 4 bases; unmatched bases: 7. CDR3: CASSLYSGARYEQYF. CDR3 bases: TGTGCCAGCAGCTTATATAGCGGGGCTCGGTACGAGCAGTACTTC.

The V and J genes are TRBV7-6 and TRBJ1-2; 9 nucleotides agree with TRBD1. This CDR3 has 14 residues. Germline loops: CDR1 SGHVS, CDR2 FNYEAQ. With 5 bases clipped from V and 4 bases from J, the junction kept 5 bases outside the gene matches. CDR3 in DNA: TGTGCCAGCAGCACTCTGACAGGGGGCTATGGCTACACCTTC. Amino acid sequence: CASSTLTGGYGYTF.

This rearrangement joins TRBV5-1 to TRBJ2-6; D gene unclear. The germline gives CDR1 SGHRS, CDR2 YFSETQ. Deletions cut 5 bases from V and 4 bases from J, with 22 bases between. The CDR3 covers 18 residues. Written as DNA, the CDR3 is TGCGCCAGCAGAGCCGCTCTGCAGGCCCCGTCCGGGGCCAACGTCCTGACTTTC. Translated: CASRAALQAPSGANVLTF.

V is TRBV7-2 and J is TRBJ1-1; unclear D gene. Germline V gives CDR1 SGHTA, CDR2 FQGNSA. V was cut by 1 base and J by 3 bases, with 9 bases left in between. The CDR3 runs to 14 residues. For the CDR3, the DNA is TGTGCCAGCAGCTTAGAGTGGCGGGACACTGAAGCTTTCTTT. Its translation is CASSLEWRDTEAFF.